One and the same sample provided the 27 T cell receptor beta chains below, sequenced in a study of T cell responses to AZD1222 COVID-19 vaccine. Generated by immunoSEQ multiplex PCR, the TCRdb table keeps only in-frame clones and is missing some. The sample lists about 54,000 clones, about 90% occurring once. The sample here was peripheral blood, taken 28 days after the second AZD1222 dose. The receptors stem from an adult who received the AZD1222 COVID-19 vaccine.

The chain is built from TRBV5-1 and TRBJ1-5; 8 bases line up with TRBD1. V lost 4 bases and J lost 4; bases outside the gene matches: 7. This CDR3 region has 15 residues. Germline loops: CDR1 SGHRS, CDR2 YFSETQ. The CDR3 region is CASSQTGGWNQPQHF. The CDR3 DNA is TGCGCCAGCAGCCAAACAGGGGGGTGGAATCAGCCCCAGCATTTT.

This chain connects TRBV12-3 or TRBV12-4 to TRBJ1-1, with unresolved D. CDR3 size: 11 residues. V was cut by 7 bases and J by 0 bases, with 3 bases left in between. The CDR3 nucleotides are TGTGCCAGCACCGTGAACACTGAAGCTTTCTTT. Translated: CASTVNTEAFF.

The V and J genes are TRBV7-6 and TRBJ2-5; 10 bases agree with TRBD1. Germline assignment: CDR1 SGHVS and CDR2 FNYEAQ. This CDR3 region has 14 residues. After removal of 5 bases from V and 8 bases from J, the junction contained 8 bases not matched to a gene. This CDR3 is CASSPSGTGVTQYF. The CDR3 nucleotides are TGTGCCAGCAGCCCCTCAGGGACAGGGGTAACCCAGTACTTC.

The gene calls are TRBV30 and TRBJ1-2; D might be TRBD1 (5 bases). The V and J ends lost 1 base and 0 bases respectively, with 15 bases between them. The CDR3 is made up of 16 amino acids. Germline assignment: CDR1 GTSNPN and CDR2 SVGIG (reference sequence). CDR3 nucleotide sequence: TGTGCCTGGAGTGCGGCCCGGCAGGGAGCTAACTATGGCTACACCTTC. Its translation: CAWSAARQGANYGYTF.

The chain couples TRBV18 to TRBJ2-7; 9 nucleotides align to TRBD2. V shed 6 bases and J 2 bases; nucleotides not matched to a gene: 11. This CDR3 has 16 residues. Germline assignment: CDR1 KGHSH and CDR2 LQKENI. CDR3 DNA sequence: TGTGCCAGCTCCTTATCAATAGCGGGAGAGCCCTACGAGCAGTACTTC. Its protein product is CASSLSIAGEPYEQYF.

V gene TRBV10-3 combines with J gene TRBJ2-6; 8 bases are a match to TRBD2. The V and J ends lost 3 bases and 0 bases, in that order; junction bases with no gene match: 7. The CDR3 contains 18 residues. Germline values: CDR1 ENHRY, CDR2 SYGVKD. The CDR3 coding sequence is TGTGCCATCAGTGATCACCCGGGGGGGGTCTCTGGGGCCAACGTCCTGACTTTC. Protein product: CAISDHPGGVSGANVLTF.

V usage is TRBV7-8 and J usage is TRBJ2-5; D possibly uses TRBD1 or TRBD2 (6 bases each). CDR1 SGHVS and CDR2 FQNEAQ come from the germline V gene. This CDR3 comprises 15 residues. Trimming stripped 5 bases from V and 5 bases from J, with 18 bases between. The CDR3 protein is CASSPGGQGLETQYF. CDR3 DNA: TGTGCCAGCAGCCCCGGGGGTCAGGGGTTGGAGACCCAGTACTTC.

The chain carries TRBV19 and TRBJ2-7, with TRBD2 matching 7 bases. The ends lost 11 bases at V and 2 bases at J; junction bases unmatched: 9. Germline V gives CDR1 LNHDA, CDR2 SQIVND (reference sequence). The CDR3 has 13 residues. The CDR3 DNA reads TGTGCCGGCGGGAGAGGGTTCCCCTACGAGCAGTACTTC. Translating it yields CAGGRGFPYEQYF. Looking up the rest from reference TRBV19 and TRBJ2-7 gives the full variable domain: DGGITQSPKYLFRKEGQNVTLSCEQNLNHDAMYWYRQDPGQGLRLIYYSQIVNDFQKGDIAEGYSVSREKKESFPLTVTSAQKNPTAFYLCAGGRGFPYEQYFGPGTRLTVT.

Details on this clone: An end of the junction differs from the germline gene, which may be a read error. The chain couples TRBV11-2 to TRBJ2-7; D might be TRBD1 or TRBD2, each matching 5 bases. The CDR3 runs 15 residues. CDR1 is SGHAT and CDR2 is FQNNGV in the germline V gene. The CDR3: CASRLPGRTRYEQYF. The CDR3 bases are TGTGCCAGCCGCTTACCGGGACGGACAAGATACGAGCAGTACTTC.

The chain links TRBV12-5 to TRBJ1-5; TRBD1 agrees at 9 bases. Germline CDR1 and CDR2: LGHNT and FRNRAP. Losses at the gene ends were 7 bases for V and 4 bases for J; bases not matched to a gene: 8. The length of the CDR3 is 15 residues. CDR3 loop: CASALGGQGNQPQHF. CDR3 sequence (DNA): TGTGCTAGTGCCTTGGGGGGACAGGGAAATCAGCCCCAGCATTTT.

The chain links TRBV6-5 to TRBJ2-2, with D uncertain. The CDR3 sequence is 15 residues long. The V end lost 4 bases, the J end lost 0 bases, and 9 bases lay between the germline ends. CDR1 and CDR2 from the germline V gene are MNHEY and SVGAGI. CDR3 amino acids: CASSSLTPNTGELFF. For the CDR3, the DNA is TGTGCCAGCAGTTCCTTAACACCGAACACCGGGGAGCTGTTTTTT.

The CDR3 region has the DNA TGCGCCAGCAGCTTGGCCCCGACAGGGGGTGGCACTGAAGCTTTCTTT. Encoded protein: CASSLAPTGGGTEAFF. V usage is TRBV5-1 and J usage is TRBJ1-1, with 9 bases matching TRBD1. Germline V lookup: CDR1 SGHRS, CDR2 YFSETQ. V lost 0 bases to trimming and J lost 4 bases; unmatched junction nucleotides: 7. The CDR3 contains 16 residues.

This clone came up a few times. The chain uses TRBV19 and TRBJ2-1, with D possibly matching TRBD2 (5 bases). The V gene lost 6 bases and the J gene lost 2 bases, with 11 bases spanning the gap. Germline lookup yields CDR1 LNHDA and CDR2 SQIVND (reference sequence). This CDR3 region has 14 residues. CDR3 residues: CASSPTGTYNEQFF. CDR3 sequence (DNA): TGTGCCAGTAGCCCGACGGGGACCTACAATGAGCAGTTCTTC.

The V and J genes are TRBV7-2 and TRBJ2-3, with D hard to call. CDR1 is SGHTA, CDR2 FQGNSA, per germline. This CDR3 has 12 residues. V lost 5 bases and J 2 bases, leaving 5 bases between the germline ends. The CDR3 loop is CASSPITDTQYF. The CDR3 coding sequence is TGTGCCAGCAGCCCTATCACAGATACGCAGTATTTT.

The DNA for the CDR3 is TGTGCCAGCATCCTGGACAGGACGGGGAATGAGCAGTTCTTC. This sequence encodes CASILDRTGNEQFF. V usage is TRBV6-5 and J usage is TRBJ2-1, with TRBD1 identical over 7 bases. This CDR3 spans 14 amino acids. The germline gives CDR1 MNHEY, CDR2 SVGAGI. The trim removed 7 bases at V and 7 bases at J, leaving 10 bases unmatched.

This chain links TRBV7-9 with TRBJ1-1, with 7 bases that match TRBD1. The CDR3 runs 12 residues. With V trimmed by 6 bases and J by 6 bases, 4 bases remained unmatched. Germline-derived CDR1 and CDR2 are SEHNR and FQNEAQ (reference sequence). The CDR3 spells CASRLQGSEAFF. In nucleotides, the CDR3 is TGTGCCAGCAGGCTACAGGGGTCTGAAGCTTTCTTT.

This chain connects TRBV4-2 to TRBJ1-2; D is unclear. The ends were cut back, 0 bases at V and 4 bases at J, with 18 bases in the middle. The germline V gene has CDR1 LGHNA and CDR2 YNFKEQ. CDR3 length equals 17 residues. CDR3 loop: CASSQDPWVDGLYGYTF. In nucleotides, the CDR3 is TGTGCCAGCAGCCAAGATCCTTGGGTCGACGGGCTCTATGGCTACACCTTC.

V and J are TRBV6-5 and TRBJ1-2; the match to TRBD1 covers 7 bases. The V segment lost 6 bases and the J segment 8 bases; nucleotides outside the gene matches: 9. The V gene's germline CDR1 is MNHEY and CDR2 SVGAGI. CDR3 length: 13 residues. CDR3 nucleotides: TGTGCCAGCAGAAGGGGGCAGGGTGAGGGCTACACCTTC. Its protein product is CASRRGQGEGYTF.

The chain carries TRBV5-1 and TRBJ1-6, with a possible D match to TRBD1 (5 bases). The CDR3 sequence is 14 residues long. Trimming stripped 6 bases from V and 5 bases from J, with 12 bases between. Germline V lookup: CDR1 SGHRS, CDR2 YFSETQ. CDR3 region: CASTLWGDNSPLHF. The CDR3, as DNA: TGCGCCAGCACCCTCTGGGGGGATAATTCACCCCTCCACTTT.

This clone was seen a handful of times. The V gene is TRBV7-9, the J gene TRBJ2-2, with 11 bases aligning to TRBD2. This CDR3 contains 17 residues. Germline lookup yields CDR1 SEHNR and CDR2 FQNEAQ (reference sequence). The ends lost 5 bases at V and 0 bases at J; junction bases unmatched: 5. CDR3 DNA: TGTGCCAGCAGCAGGACTAGCGGGCGTGCGAACACCGGGGAGCTGTTTTTT. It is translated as CASSRTSGRANTGELFF.

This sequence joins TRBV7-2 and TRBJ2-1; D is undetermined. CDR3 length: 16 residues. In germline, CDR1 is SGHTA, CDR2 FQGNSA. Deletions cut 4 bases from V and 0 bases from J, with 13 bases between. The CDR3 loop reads CASSSTFDSSYNEQFF. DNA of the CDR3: TGTGCCAGCAGCTCCACATTCGACTCCTCCTACAATGAGCAGTTCTTC.

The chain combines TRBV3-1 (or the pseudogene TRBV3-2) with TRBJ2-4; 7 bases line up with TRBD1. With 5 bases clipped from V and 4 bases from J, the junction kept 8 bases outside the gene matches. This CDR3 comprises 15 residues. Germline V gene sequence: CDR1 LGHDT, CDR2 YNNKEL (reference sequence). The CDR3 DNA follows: TGTGCCAGCAGCACTACGATGACAGGGAAAAACATTCAGTACTTC. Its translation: CASSTTMTGKNIQYF.

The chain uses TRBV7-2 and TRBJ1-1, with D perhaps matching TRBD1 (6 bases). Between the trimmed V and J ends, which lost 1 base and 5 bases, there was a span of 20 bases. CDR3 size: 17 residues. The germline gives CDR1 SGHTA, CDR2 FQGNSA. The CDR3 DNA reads TGTGCCAGCAGCTTAGTAGGGGGGGCGCGCCCTTCGACTGAAGCTTTCTTT. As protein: CASSLVGGARPSTEAFF.

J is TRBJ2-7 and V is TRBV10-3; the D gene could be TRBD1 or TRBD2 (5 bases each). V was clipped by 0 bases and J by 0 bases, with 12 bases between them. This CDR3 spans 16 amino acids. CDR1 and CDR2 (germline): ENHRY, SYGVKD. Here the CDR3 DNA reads TGTGCCATCAGTGAGTCGGGACCGAGAAGCTCCTACGAGCAGTACTTC. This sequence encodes CAISESGPRSSYEQYF.

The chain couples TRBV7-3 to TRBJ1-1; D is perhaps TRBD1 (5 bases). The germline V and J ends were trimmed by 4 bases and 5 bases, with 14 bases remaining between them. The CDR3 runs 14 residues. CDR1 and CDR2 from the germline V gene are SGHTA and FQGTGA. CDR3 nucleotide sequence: TGTGCCAGCAGCTCTCAGGGCTTGGGAACTGAAGCTTTCTTT. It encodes CASSSQGLGTEAFF.

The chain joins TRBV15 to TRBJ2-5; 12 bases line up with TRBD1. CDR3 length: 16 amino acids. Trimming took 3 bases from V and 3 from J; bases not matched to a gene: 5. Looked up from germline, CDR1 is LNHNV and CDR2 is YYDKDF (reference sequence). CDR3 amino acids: CATSSPGTGGEETQYF. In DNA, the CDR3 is TGTGCCACCAGCAGTCCCGGGACAGGGGGCGAAGAGACCCAGTACTTC. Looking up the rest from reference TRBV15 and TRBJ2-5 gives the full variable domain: DAMVIQNPRYQVTQFGKPVTLSCSQTLNHNVMYWYQQKSSQAPKLLFHYYDKDFNNEADTPDNFQSRRPNTSFCFLDIRSPGLGDTAMYLCATSSPGTGGEETQYFGPGTRLLVL.

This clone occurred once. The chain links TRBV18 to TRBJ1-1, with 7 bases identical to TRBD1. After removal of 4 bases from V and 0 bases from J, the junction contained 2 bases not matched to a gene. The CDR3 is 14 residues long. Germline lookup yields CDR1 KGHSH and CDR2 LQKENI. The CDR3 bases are TGTGCCAGCTCACGGGACAGATTGAACACTGAAGCTTTCTTT. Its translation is CASSRDRLNTEAFF. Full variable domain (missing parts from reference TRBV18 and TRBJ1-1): NAGVMQNPRHLVRRRGQEARLRCSPMKGHSHVYWYRQLPEEGLKFMVYLQKENIIDESGMPKERFSAEFPKEGPSILRIQQVVRGDSAAYFCASSRDRLNTEAFFGQGTRLTVV.